Shown below are 23 T cell receptor beta chains from a single sample sequenced in a study of CD8 T cells in Susac syndrome. The RNA input was about 0.5 to 1 ug, and it was reverse transcribed with random hexamers. TCRdb processed the immunoSEQ multiplex PCR reads anew with MiXCR; each CDR3 protein has one entry. Of 100,000 or so distinct CDR3 sequences in the sample, about 93% were seen once. Sample: CD4+ T cells from PBMCs. The receptors stem from a human donor in good health.

About this clonotype itself: Germline and junction disagree at one end, which may indicate a read error. The chain has TRBV3-1 and TRBJ2-3; D possibly corresponds to TRBD1 (6 bases). This CDR3 is 13 amino acids long. CDR1 is LGHDT, CDR2 YNNKEL, per germline (reference sequence). CDR3 bases: TGTGCCAGCAGCCAAGATCCCGCACAGGGTCGGGATTTT. The encoded protein is CASSQDPAQGRDF.

In its sample, this clonotype was seen once. V gene TRBV19 combines with J gene TRBJ1-4; D is uncertain. The germline V gene encodes CDR1 LNHDA and CDR2 SQIVND (reference sequence). This CDR3 comprises 15 residues. The V end was cut by 3 bases, the J end by 0 bases, with 8 bases between. CDR3 protein: CASSISSSTNEKLFF. DNA of the CDR3: TGTGCCAGTAGTATTAGTTCTTCAACTAATGAAAAACTGTTTTTT.

The chain links TRBV12-3 or TRBV12-4 to TRBJ1-2, with D possibly TRBD1 on 6 matching bases. Trimming pared 10 bases from V and 4 bases from J, leaving 16 bases between. CDR3 length: 13 amino acids. In DNA form, the CDR3 reads TGTGCCACTCGACAGGCTCCCCTCTATGGCTACACCTTC. This gives the protein CATRQAPLYGYTF.

This chain links TRBV6-5 with TRBJ2-7, with TRBD1 matching over 10 bases. Germline CDR1 reads MNHEY; CDR2 reads SVGAGI. There are 13 residues in the CDR3. V shed 7 bases, J shed 6 bases, and the junction held 6 bases outside the gene matches. The CDR3 nucleotides read TGTGCCAGCAAGGGACAGGGGTGGCGCGAGCAGTACTTC. Translating it yields CASKGQGWREQYF.

J is TRBJ2-1 and V is TRBV7-2; D is uncertain. This CDR3 is built from 15 residues. Germline CDR1 reads SGHTA; CDR2 reads FQGNSA. Trimming cost V 1 base and J 0 bases, with 7 bases left between them. The CDR3, as DNA: TGTGCCAGCAGCTTAGATACCCGCTCCTACAATGAGCAGTTCTTC. Translating it yields CASSLDTRSYNEQFF.

Of note for this clonotype: Mismatch with germline at one junction end may stem from a read error. This sequence joins TRBV3-1 and TRBJ2-1, with 11 bases matching TRBD2. Germline values: CDR1 LGHDT, CDR2 YNNKEL (reference sequence). There are 13 residues in the CDR3. As DNA, the CDR3 is TGTGCCAGCAGCCAGGGGACTAGCGGAACCCCCGGCTTC. Protein sequence: CASSQGTSGTPGF.

The chain links TRBV6-1 to TRBJ1-1; D is undetermined. CDR1 and CDR2 (germline): MNHNS, SASEGT. V lost 2 bases, J lost 3 bases, and 16 bases lay in between. The CDR3 is 16 residues long. CDR3 coding DNA: TGTGCCAGCAGTGAAAGGACGCCGGGTCGGGACACTGAAGCTTTCTTT. This translates into CASSERTPGRDTEAFF.

The V and J genes are TRBV18 and TRBJ2-7; TRBD2 matches 9 bases. The CDR3 extends over 15 amino acids. Per germline, CDR1 KGHSH and CDR2 LQKENI. The V segment lost 3 bases and the J segment 2 bases; nucleotides outside the gene matches: 5. CDR3 nucleotides: TGTGCCAGCTCACCCGAGGCGGGAGGGCCCTACGAGCAGTACTTC. Residues: CASSPEAGGPYEQYF.

The V call is TRBV11-2, the J call TRBJ2-7; D could derive from TRBD1 or TRBD2 (6 bases each). V lost 4 bases, J lost 2 bases, and 18 bases lay in between. This CDR3 has 16 amino acids. Germline CDR1 is SGHAT and CDR2 is FQNNGV. The CDR3 sequence is CASSSTGGGRTYEQYF. CDR3 bases: TGTGCCAGCAGCTCAACCGGTGGGGGGCGGACCTACGAGCAGTACTTC. Looking up the rest from reference TRBV11-2 and TRBJ2-7 gives the full variable domain: EAGVAQSPRYKIIEKRQSVAFWCNPISGHATLYWYQQILGQGPKLLIQFQNNGVVDDSQLPKDRFSAERLKGVDSTLKIQPAKLEDSAVYLCASSSTGGGRTYEQYFGPGTRLTVT.

The V and J genes are TRBV4-2 and TRBJ1-6; D may be TRBD1 (5 bases). The V end lost 1 base, the J end lost 0 bases, and 10 bases lay between the germline ends. CDR1 and CDR2 (germline): LGHNA, YNFKEQ. The CDR3 is 17 residues long. CDR3: CASSQVGTSSYNSPLHF. CDR3 in DNA: TGTGCCAGCAGCCAAGTAGGGACTAGCTCCTATAATTCACCCCTCCACTTT.

The V and J genes are TRBV6-6 and TRBJ1-3; D is unresolved. CDR1 and CDR2 (germline): MNHNY, SVGAGI (reference sequence). The V gene lost 8 bases and the J gene lost 4 bases, with 6 bases spanning the gap. The CDR3 runs to 11 residues. The CDR3 DNA sequence: TGTGCCAGCCGCCTCGGAAACACCATATATTTT. It is translated as CASRLGNTIYF.

This clonotype was recorded once. The chain uses TRBV12-3 or TRBV12-4 and TRBJ1-4; D is ambiguous. V lost 5 bases and J lost 7, with 20 bases in between. CDR3 length equals 16 residues. CDR3 sequence reads: CASSDQIGVKREKLFF. The CDR3 DNA reads as TGTGCCAGCAGTGATCAAATTGGGGTAAAGCGTGAAAAACTGTTTTTT.

This sequence joins TRBV29-1 and TRBJ1-1; D is perhaps TRBD1 (6 bases). V dropped 4 bases and J dropped 1 base, with 16 bases sitting between them. This CDR3 contains 15 residues. From germline, CDR1 is SQVTM and CDR2 ANQGSEA. The CDR3 DNA follows: TGCAGCGTTGTTGGGGGCAGGGGTACGAACACTGAAGCTTTCTTT. Translation gives CSVVGGRGTNTEAFF.

V gene TRBV20-1 combines with J gene TRBJ2-2; TRBD2 matches at 11 bases. V was clipped by 1 base and J by 7 bases; unmatched bases: 11. The CDR3 is 17 amino acids. Per germline, CDR1 DFQATT and CDR2 SNEGSKA (reference sequence). CDR3 nucleotide sequence: TGCAGTGCTAGAGGCCCGCTCACTAGCGGGAGAAGCGGGGAGCTGTTTTTT. Translation gives CSARGPLTSGRSGELFF.

CDR3 bases: TGTGCCAGCCAACAGGGGGCAAACACTGAAGCTTTCTTT. It yields the protein CASQQGANTEAFF. This chain connects TRBV10-3 to TRBJ1-1; 9 bases map to TRBD1. CDR1 and CDR2 (germline): ENHRY, SYGVKD. The CDR3 runs 13 residues. V shed 10 bases and J 2 bases; nucleotides not matched to a gene: 5.

This clonotype was recorded only once. The rearrangement joins TRBV29-1 to TRBJ2-2; D gene ambiguous. V was trimmed by 5 bases and J by 6 bases, leaving 4 bases between them. The CDR3 runs to 10 residues. The V gene's germline CDR1 is SQVTM and CDR2 ANQGSEA. The CDR3: CSVSSGELFF. The DNA for the CDR3 is TGCAGCGTTTCGTCCGGGGAGCTGTTTTTT.

This rearrangement joins TRBV9 to TRBJ2-7; 10 nucleotides line up with TRBD1. The CDR3 runs to 15 residues. V lost 4 bases, J lost 0 bases, and 4 bases stayed unmatched. Germline V lookup: CDR1 SGDLS, CDR2 YYNGEE. CDR3 sequence reads: CASSRRTGGSYEQYF. CDR3 coding DNA: TGTGCCAGCAGCCGCCGGACAGGGGGCTCCTACGAGCAGTACTTC.

The chain recombines TRBV29-1 with TRBJ2-3; no reliable D call. V lost 2 bases and J lost 4, with 7 bases in between. This CDR3 has 12 residues. Per germline, CDR1 SQVTM and CDR2 ANQGSEA. CDR3 residues: CSVEPAADTQYF. The CDR3 coding sequence is TGCAGCGTTGAACCGGCAGCAGATACGCAGTATTTT.

The chain's CDR3 is CASSPLGGSHEQYF. The CDR3, as DNA: TGCGCCAGCAGCCCCTTGGGGGGTTCCCACGAGCAGTACTTC. The chain combines TRBV5-1 with TRBJ2-7; D is perhaps TRBD2 (6 bases). Germline-derived CDR1 and CDR2 are SGHRS and YFSETQ. Trimming left V 4 bases short and J 5 bases short, with 16 bases between. The CDR3 extends over 14 amino acids.

The V call is TRBV2, the J call TRBJ1-5; TRBD1 matches at 7 bases. The CDR3 totals 14 residues. Germline V gives CDR1 SNHLY, CDR2 FYNNEI. The ends lost 6 bases at V and 7 bases at J; junction bases unmatched: 9. CDR3 coding DNA: TGTGCCAGCAGGGTCAGGGGGGGGGAGCAGCCCCAGCATTTT. This encodes CASRVRGGEQPQHF.

The genes are TRBV5-6 and TRBJ2-1, with D perhaps matching TRBD1 (6 bases). Germline V CDR1 and CDR2: SGHDT, YYEEEE. This CDR3 comprises 15 residues. Trimming cost V 3 bases and J 2 bases, with 12 bases left between them. The CDR3 spells CASSWTAQPYNEQFF. The CDR3 DNA sequence: TGTGCCAGCAGCTGGACAGCGCAGCCCTACAATGAGCAGTTCTTC.

The chain employs TRBV6-5 and TRBJ2-3; D is possibly TRBD2 (5 bases). CDR1 MNHEY and CDR2 SVGAGI come from the germline V gene. The CDR3 sequence is 13 residues long. The V and J ends lost 6 bases and 4 bases respectively, with 11 bases between them. As DNA, the CDR3 is TGTGCCAGCAGAAATCGAGCGGCAGATACGCAGTATTTT. Amino acid sequence: CASRNRAADTQYF.

The chain recombines TRBV20-1 with TRBJ1-1; 11 bases are a match to TRBD1. Germline lookup yields CDR1 DFQATT and CDR2 SNEGSKA (reference sequence). The length of the CDR3 is 14 residues. The V and J ends lost 6 bases and 4 bases, in that order; junction bases with no gene match: 7. CDR3 DNA sequence: TGCAGTGCAGATAGGACAGGGGGCCGCACTGAAGCTTTCTTT. It translates to CSADRTGGRTEAFF.